The source of this T cell receptor (beta chain) is a study of graft-versus-host responses after intestinal transplantation. On the study more broadly: Transplants given to recipients were multivisceral, liver-intestinal, or isolated intestinal. Recipients uniformly received anti-thymocyte globulin induction, followed by tacrolimus and steroids for roughly three years.

On this clone: The antigen is unknown. The junction and the germline gene differ at one end; a read error may be behind it.

Study findings and constraints: Allografts carried high graft-versus-host to host-versus-graft clonal ratios in patients having graft-donor T cell macrochimerism. Researchers found peak circulating GvH clone levels linked to early post-transplant HvG declines.

The CDR3 loop spans 15 amino acids. Germline V gene lookup returns CDR1 SSHAT and CDR2 FNYEAQ (reference sequence). TCRdb keeps only in-frame clones here, not all; method: immunoSEQ multiplex PCR. Of 98,000 or so clones in the sample, 86% were seen once. Sequences were derived from PBMCs, sampled 255 days after intestinal transplant. The clonotype originates from a human patient who received an intestinal transplant, so some T cells may come from the graft donor. This rearrangement joins TRBV7-7 to TRBJ2-5; a weak D match, TRBD1 (6 bases). CDR3 DNA sequence: TGTGCTAGCAGCCTAGGGGCAGGGGTTGGAGAGACCCAGTACTTC. Translating it yields CASSLGAGVGETQYF. The variable domain in full, with the rest retrieved from reference TRBV7-7 and TRBJ2-5, is GAGVSQSPRYKVTKRGQDVTLRCDPISSHATLYWYQQALGQGPEFLTYFNYEAQPDKSGLPSDRFSAERPEGSISTLTIQRTEQRDSAMYRCASSLGAGVGETQYFGPGTRLLVL.